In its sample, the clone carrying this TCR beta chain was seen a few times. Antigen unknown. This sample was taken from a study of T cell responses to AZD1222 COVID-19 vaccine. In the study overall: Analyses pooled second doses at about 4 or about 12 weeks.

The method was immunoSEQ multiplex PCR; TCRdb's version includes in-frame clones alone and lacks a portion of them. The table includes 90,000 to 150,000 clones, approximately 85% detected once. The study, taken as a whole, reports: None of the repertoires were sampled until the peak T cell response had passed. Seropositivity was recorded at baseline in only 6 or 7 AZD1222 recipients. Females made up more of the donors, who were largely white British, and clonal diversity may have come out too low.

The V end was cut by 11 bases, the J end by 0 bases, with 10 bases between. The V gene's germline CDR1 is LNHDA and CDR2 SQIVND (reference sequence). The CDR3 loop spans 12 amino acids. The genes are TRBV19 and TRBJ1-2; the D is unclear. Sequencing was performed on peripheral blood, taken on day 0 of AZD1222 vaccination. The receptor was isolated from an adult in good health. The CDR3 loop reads CAVRIANYGYTF. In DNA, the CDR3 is TGTGCCGTAAGAATAGCTAACTATGGCTACACCTTC.